A single sample gave rise to the 5 T cell receptor beta chains below, sequenced in a study of cytomegalovirus exposure and HLA in healthy donors. The PCR ran on 60 Vbeta and 13 Jbeta primers. Clones were sequenced by immunoSEQ multiplex PCR, and TCRdb holds only the in-frame ones, with some missing. The sample contains approximately 220,000 clones, over 75% of which appear only once. The sequenced material came from PBMCs. The receptors were gathered from a girl aged 2-10 years in good health and CMV-seronegative.

The chain employs TRBV7-2 and TRBJ2-5, with D maybe TRBD2 (5 bases). The V end was cut by 3 bases, the J end by 5 bases, with 16 bases between. The CDR3 length is 15 residues. The germline V gene has CDR1 SGHTA and CDR2 FQGNSA. The CDR3 bases are TGTGCCAGCAGCTTTGTGGCGGGTGGTGGTGAGACCCAGTACTTC. Its translation: CASSFVAGGGETQYF.

The gene calls are TRBV19 and TRBJ1-4; D remains ambiguous. V was shortened by 2 bases and J by 10 bases, with 20 bases between the two germline ends. The CDR3 loop spans 16 amino acids. Germline CDR1 and CDR2: LNHDA and SQIVND (reference sequence). CDR3 loop: CASSISPSQFGGKLFF. The CDR3 DNA follows: TGTGCCAGTAGTATATCCCCGTCACAGTTCGGTGGAAAACTGTTTTTT. Combining the CDR3 with reference TRBV19 and TRBJ1-4 gives the whole variable domain DGGITQSPKYLFRKEGQNVTLSCEQNLNHDAMYWYRQDPGQGLRLIYYSQIVNDFQKGDIAEGYSVSREKKESFPLTVTSAQKNPTAFYLCASSISPSQFGGKLFFGSGTQLSVL.

This clone has more than one count but fewer than ten. J is TRBJ2-2 and V is TRBV7-6, with D perhaps TRBD2 (6 bases). CDR3 length equals 15 residues. V was pared by 6 bases and J by 4 bases, with 15 bases between. Germline values: CDR1 SGHVS, CDR2 FNYEAQ. The CDR3 coding sequence is TGTGCCAGCAGACGACTAGAAGAGATCACCGGGGAGCTGTTTTTT. Its translation is CASRRLEEITGELFF.

This clone has just a few counts. This chain links TRBV10-3 with TRBJ1-2; D possibly corresponds to TRBD1 (5 bases). This CDR3 comprises 13 residues. Trimming cost V 3 bases and J 5 bases, with 10 bases left between them. The germline V gene encodes CDR1 ENHRY and CDR2 SYGVKD. The CDR3 DNA reads as TGTGCCATCAGTGACGTGACAGCGTATGGCTACACCTTC. Amino acid sequence: CAISDVTAYGYTF.

J is TRBJ1-2 and V is TRBV6-5; TRBD1 agrees at 7 bases. The CDR3 has 15 residues. J lost 4 bases, V lost 8 bases, and 13 bases had no gene match. The V gene's germline CDR1 is MNHEY and CDR2 SVGAGI. The CDR3 is CASGGQADTFYGYTF. CDR3 DNA: TGTGCCAGCGGAGGACAGGCAGACACCTTCTATGGCTACACCTTC.